This TCR beta chain was obtained from a study of T cell responses to AZD1222 COVID-19 vaccine. Turning to the study itself: It was second doses at about 4 or about 12 weeks that were pooled.

Overall study results and limits: Only five to seven AZD1222 recipients were seropositive at baseline. Donors in the cohort were predominantly white British and more often female, and clonal diversity was possibly underestimated. Nearly half of spike-specific TCRs reportedly target variant regions that are unmutated in the B.1.351 and B.1.1.7 variants.

The sample holds one count of this clone. The target antigen is unknown. The method was immunoSEQ multiplex PCR; TCRdb's version includes in-frame clones alone and lacks a portion of them. The table shows about 120,000 clones, with more than 80% occurring only once. Source: peripheral blood, taken on day 0 of AZD1222 vaccination. This receptor was taken from an adult in good health.

The CDR3 sequence: CASSWAGDQSNEQFF. The CDR3 DNA reads TGCGCCAGCAGCTGGGCGGGAGACCAGAGCAATGAGCAGTTCTTC. This chain links TRBV5-1 with TRBJ2-1, with 7 bases fitting TRBD2. The CDR3 consists of 15 residues. Per the germline V gene, CDR1 is SGHRS and CDR2 is YFSETQ. J was trimmed by 6 bases and V by 3 bases; bases with no gene match: 9. Together with reference TRBV5-1 and TRBJ2-1, the CDR3 gives the full variable domain: KAGVTQTPRYLIKTRGQQVTLSCSPISGHRSVSWYQQTPGQGLQFLFEYFSETQRNKGNFPGRFSGRQFSNSRSEMNVSTLELGDSALYLCASSWAGDQSNEQFFGPGTRLTVL.